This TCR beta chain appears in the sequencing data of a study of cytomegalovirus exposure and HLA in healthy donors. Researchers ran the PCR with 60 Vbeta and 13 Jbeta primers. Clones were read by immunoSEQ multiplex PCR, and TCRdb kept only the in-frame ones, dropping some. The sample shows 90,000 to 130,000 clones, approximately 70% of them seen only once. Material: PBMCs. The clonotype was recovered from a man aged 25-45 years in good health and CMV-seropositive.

This chain's CDR3 is CASSSGQATNEKLFF. The CDR3 DNA is TGTGCCAGCAGCTCAGGACAGGCAACTAATGAAAAACTGTTTTTT. The V and J genes are TRBV7-9 and TRBJ1-4, with 7 positions matching TRBD1. Germline values: CDR1 SEHNR, CDR2 FQNEAQ (reference sequence). This CDR3 contains 15 residues. The J segment lost 0 bases and the V segment lost 4 bases, leaving 2 bases of the junction unmatched.